Below, 27 T cell receptor beta chains from the same sample are listed, as sequenced in a study of immune heterogeneity within non-small cell lung tumors. Genomic DNA extracted from bulk tumor tissue served as template. A total of 600 ng was used per sample. In surgery, several biopsies were collected from each primary tumor at widely spaced sites. The study enrolled patients with untreated, newly diagnosed non-small cell lung cancer who underwent curative surgery. Multiplex PCR amplified TCR beta CDR3 with 32 V and 13 J primers. TCRdb ran MiXCR on the multiplex PCR reads and lists one entry per CDR3 protein. The sample includes over 10,000 distinct CDR3 sequences, about 20% of them seen just once. Sequenced material: lung tumor tissue. Receptors originate from a man aged 55 to 70 with non-small cell lung cancer.

This clonotype was detected ten times or more. V usage is TRBV20-1 and J usage is TRBJ2-1, with 9 bases matching TRBD2. The CDR3 runs to 16 residues. CDR1 is DFQATT and CDR2 is SNEGSKA in the germline V gene (reference sequence). The V segment lost 1 base and the J segment 15 bases; nucleotides outside the gene matches: 19. For the CDR3, the DNA is TGCAGTGCTAGAGGGACAGCGGGTAGTTTCGGGACTAGCTTGTTCTTC. Translation gives CSARGTAGSFGTSLFF.

Of note for this clonotype: A read error is possible here, since a much larger clone lies one base away. The chain couples TRBV5-1 to TRBJ2-3, with 8 bases aligning to TRBD2. Germline V CDR1 and CDR2: SGHRS, YFSETQ. This CDR3 contains 16 residues. The CDR3 nucleotides read TGCGACAGCAGCTTGGCTTTGCGGGAGGCATCAGATACGCAGTATTTT. Protein sequence: CDSSLALREASDTQYF.

With respect to this clonotype: The junction departs from the called germline gene at one end, perhaps through a read error. The V call is TRBV6-1, the J call TRBJ1-1, with TRBD1 as a possible D gene (5 bases). CDR3 size: 12 residues. Per germline, CDR1 MNHNS and CDR2 SASEGT. This CDR3 is CASRFRVTEASF. As DNA, the CDR3 is TGTGCCAGCAGGTTCAGGGTGACTGAAGCTTCCTTT.

On this clonotype itself: The junction differs from germline at one of its ends, possibly a read error. V and J are TRBV9 and TRBJ2-1; the match to TRBD2 covers 10 bases. CDR3 length equals 15 residues. Germline V CDR1 and CDR2: SGDLS, YYNGEE. In DNA, the CDR3 is TGTACCAGCACGAGAGGACTAGCGGAATACAATGAGCAGTTCTTC. It encodes CTSTRGLAEYNEQFF.

For this clonotype: One end of the junction does not line up with germline, which may come from a read error. The chain employs TRBV2 and TRBJ2-5; TRBD1 agrees at 10 bases. CDR1 and CDR2 from the germline V gene are SNHLY and FYNNEI. The CDR3 contains 16 residues. CDR3 amino acids: CDSSEARTGGTETQYF. The DNA for the CDR3 is TGTGACAGCAGTGAAGCGAGGACAGGGGGTACGGAGACCCAGTACTTC. Based on the CDR3 plus reference TRBV2 and TRBJ2-5, the full variable domain is EPEVTQTPSHQVTQMGQEVILRCVPISNHLYFYWYRQILGQKVEFLVSFYNNEISEKSEIFDDQFSVERPDGSNFTLKIRSTKLEDSAMYFCDSSEARTGGTETQYFGPGTRLLVL.

This clonotype has only a few counts. At one end, the junction sequence differs from germline, possibly due to a read error. The chain carries TRBV7-7 and TRBJ2-6; D remains unclear. This CDR3 is built from 15 residues. Germline loops: CDR1 SSHAT, CDR2 FNYEAQ (reference sequence). The CDR3 DNA reads as TGTGCTAGCAGCTTAAGTGGGGCTGGGGCCAACGTCCTGACTTTC. It codes for CASSLSGAGANVLTF.

A few counts support this clonotype. One end of the junction is discordant with germline, which a read error may explain. This chain joins TRBV7-7 and TRBJ2-5; no clear D gene. The CDR3 runs 13 residues. Germline loops: CDR1 SSHAT, CDR2 FNYEAQ (reference sequence). This CDR3 is CASSLPGPSRQYF. In DNA, the CDR3 is TGTGCTAGCAGCCTACCGGGCCCCAGTCGACAGTACTTC.

This clonotype came up a few times. The rearrangement joins TRBV4-1 to TRBJ2-1, with 11 bases fitting TRBD2. The V gene's germline CDR1 is MGHRA and CDR2 YSYEKL. This CDR3 contains 16 residues. J lost 5 bases, V lost 6 bases, and 9 bases had no gene match. CDR3 residues: CASSHVSGRGDNEQFF. CDR3 DNA sequence: TGCGCCAGCAGTCACGTTAGCGGGAGGGGCGACAATGAGCAGTTCTTC.

About this clonotype: Being one base from a much bigger clone, this may be a read error. The chain joins TRBV11-2 to TRBJ2-7; D call uncertain. The CDR3 spans 11 residues. Germline V gives CDR1 SGHAT, CDR2 FQNNGV. The CDR3 sequence: CGSSLSSEQYF. CDR3 sequence (DNA): TGTGGCAGCAGCTTATCGTCCGAGCAGTACTTC.

The J gene is TRBJ2-3, the V gene TRBV2; the D call may be TRBD1 or TRBD2 (5 bases each). Germline assignment: CDR1 SNHLY and CDR2 FYNNEI. Trimming pared 8 bases from V and 2 bases from J, leaving 14 bases between. The CDR3 contains 14 residues. CDR3 coding DNA: TGTGCCAGCTACACGTGGGGGTACACAGATACGCAGTATTTT. It yields the protein CASYTWGYTDTQYF.

This clonotype occurred many times. The chain recombines TRBV20-1 with TRBJ1-1, with D hard to call. Trimming cost V 3 bases and J 1 base, with 9 bases left between them. The CDR3 spans 13 residues. Germline lookup yields CDR1 DFQATT and CDR2 SNEGSKA (reference sequence). CDR3 in DNA: TGCAGTGCTAGTTTAAGGAGGAACACTGAAGCTTTCTTT. It is translated as CSASLRRNTEAFF.

This clonotype was picked up a small number of times. V gene TRBV9 combines with J gene TRBJ1-1; the D gene is possibly TRBD1 (5 bases). There are 14 residues in the CDR3. V was trimmed by 0 bases and J by 2 bases, leaving 8 bases between them. Germline V gene data show CDR1 as SGDLS and CDR2 as YYNGEE. The CDR3 region has the DNA TGTGCCAGCAGCGTAGCTACAGGAAACACTGAAGCTTTCTTT. Encoded protein: CASSVATGNTEAFF.

This clonotype was seen more than once but under ten times. The rearrangement joins TRBV5-1 to TRBJ1-4; D is unresolved. The germline V gene encodes CDR1 SGHRS and CDR2 YFSETQ. CDR3 size: 16 residues. Trimming shortened V by 0 bases and J by 2 bases, and 11 bases separated the two germline ends. The CDR3 DNA follows: TGCGCCAGCAGCTTGGCCGCACCGGGGACTAATGAAAAACTGTTTTTT. It encodes CASSLAAPGTNEKLFF.

The chain uses TRBV5-1 and TRBJ2-2; TRBD2 matches at 8 bases. The CDR3 has 15 amino acids. The J segment lost 5 bases and the V segment lost 4 bases, leaving 7 bases of the junction unmatched. Looked up from germline, CDR1 is SGHRS and CDR2 is YFSETQ. The CDR3 bases are TGCGCCAGCAGCCCCCTGGCGGGAGGAACCGGGGAGCTGTTTTTT. Amino acids: CASSPLAGGTGELFF.

Comment on this clonotype: A read error may explain this, as a much larger clone is one base away. This rearrangement joins TRBV20-1 to TRBJ1-6; D is possibly TRBD1 (5 bases). This CDR3 spans 13 amino acids. Germline-derived CDR1 and CDR2 are DFQATT and SNEGSKA (reference sequence). V was clipped by 3 bases and J by 9 bases, with 12 bases between them. In nucleotides, the CDR3 is TGCAGTGCTAGTAGCTGGGGCGGTTCACCCCTCCACTTT. Encoded protein: CSASSWGGSPLHF.

The chain links TRBV7-6 to TRBJ2-5; TRBD2 matches 10 bases. V shed 1 base and J 4 bases; nucleotides not matched to a gene: 3. CDR1 SGHVS and CDR2 FNYEAQ come from the germline V gene. The CDR3 has 15 amino acids. CDR3 in amino acids: CASSLVAGGVETQYF. In nucleotides, the CDR3 is TGTGCCAGCAGCTTAGTAGCGGGAGGAGTAGAGACCCAGTACTTC. The entire variable domain, with the rest obtained from reference TRBV7-6 and TRBJ2-5, is as follows: GAGVSQSPRYKVTKRGQDVALRCDPISGHVSLYWYRQALGQGPEFLTYFNYEAQQDKSGLPNDRFSAERPEGSISTLTIQRTEQRDSAMYRCASSLVAGGVETQYFGPGTRLLVL.

By proportion, this clonotype is medium-sized. J is TRBJ1-1 and V is TRBV6-1, with D possibly matching TRBD1 (5 bases). The length of the CDR3 is 17 residues. The germline CDR1 and CDR2 sequences are MNHNS and SASEGT. V was cut by 2 bases and J by 0 bases, with 16 bases left in between. DNA of the CDR3: TGTGCCAGCAGTGAACTTGCAGGGACCCTTATGAACACTGAAGCTTTCTTT. This codes for CASSELAGTLMNTEAFF.

The chain combines TRBV5-6 with TRBJ2-7; 7 bases are a match to TRBD1. J was trimmed by 2 bases and V by 3 bases; bases with no gene match: 2. The CDR3 runs to 13 residues. Germline V lookup: CDR1 SGHDT, CDR2 YYEEEE. The CDR3 region has the DNA TGTGCCAGCAGCTCGGACAGGACCTACGAGCAGTACTTC. It is translated as CASSSDRTYEQYF.

Remarks on this clonotype: A much larger clone lies a single base off, so this may be a read error. As DNA, the CDR3 is TGTGCCATCTCGGACGGGAACAAAGATACGCAGTATTTT. Its protein is CAISDGNKDTQYF. The chain employs TRBV28 and TRBJ2-3, with D perhaps matching TRBD2 (5 bases). V gave up 10 bases and J gave up 5 bases, with 16 bases separating them. There are 13 residues in the CDR3. Germline V gene lookup returns CDR1 MDHEN and CDR2 SYDVKM.

V gene TRBV20-1 combines with J gene TRBJ2-2, with 9 positions matching TRBD2. CDR1 is DFQATT, CDR2 SNEGSKA, per germline (reference sequence). V lost 7 bases and J lost 4; bases outside the gene matches: 1. The length of the CDR3 is 12 residues. CDR3 nucleotides: TGCAGTGGGACTAGCGCCACCGGGGAGCTGTTTTTT. This encodes CSGTSATGELFF.

This clonotype has ten or more counts. The chain carries TRBV6-2 or TRBV6-3 and TRBJ1-1; 8 positions match TRBD1. CDR1 MNHEY and CDR2 SVGEGT come from the germline V gene. V shed 6 bases, J shed 3 bases, and the junction held 6 bases outside the gene matches. There are 14 residues in the CDR3. The CDR3 sequence: CASSDRGGYTEAFF. CDR3 coding DNA: TGTGCCAGCAGCGACAGGGGCGGGTACACTGAAGCTTTCTTT.

V usage is TRBV9 and J usage is TRBJ2-1; 10 nucleotides agree with TRBD2. V lost 3 bases and J lost 4; bases outside the gene matches: 4. CDR1 and CDR2 from the germline V gene are SGDLS and YYNGEE. The CDR3 contains 15 residues. CDR3 sequence reads: CASSGGLAQYNEQFF. CDR3 DNA sequence: TGTGCCAGCAGCGGGGGACTAGCGCAATACAATGAGCAGTTCTTC.

This clonotype turned up a few times. This rearrangement joins TRBV7-9 to TRBJ1-3, with D unclear. Germline values: CDR1 SEHNR, CDR2 FQNEAQ (reference sequence). The CDR3 sequence is 12 residues long. Trimming took 1 base from V and 7 from J, leaving 5 bases between them. The CDR3 DNA reads as TGTGCCAGCAGCTTAGAGAGCAACACCATATATTTT. As protein: CASSLESNTIYF.

The rearrangement uses TRBV6-5 and TRBJ2-7; 13 bases agree with TRBD2. CDR3 length: 16 residues. In germline, CDR1 is MNHEY, CDR2 SVGAGI. Trimming cost V 2 bases and J 4 bases; bases outside gene matches: 5. For the CDR3, the DNA is TGTGCCAGCAGTTACCGAGGACTAGCGGGAGCTTACGAGCAGTACTTC. Amino acid sequence: CASSYRGLAGAYEQYF.

This clonotype is categorized as medium-sized. V and J are TRBV12-3 or TRBV12-4 and TRBJ2-6; D gene ambiguous. The CDR3 runs 16 residues. Trimming stripped 0 bases from V and 0 bases from J, with 6 bases between. The CDR3 sequence: CASSLAWTSGANVLTF. The CDR3, as DNA: TGTGCCAGCAGTTTAGCCTGGACCTCTGGGGCCAACGTCCTGACTTTC.

To note about this clonotype: This may be a read error, as it is one base from a much larger clone. The chain carries TRBV11-3 and TRBJ2-2, with D unresolved. The CDR3 loop spans 15 amino acids. The germline gives CDR1 SGHNT, CDR2 YENEEA. V dropped 3 bases and J dropped 4 bases, with 12 bases sitting between them. In nucleotides, the CDR3 is TGTGCCAGCAGCTTCCACTCCTCGCGCACCGGGGAGCTGTTTTTT. Its protein is CASSFHSSRTGELFF.

The chain couples TRBV3-1 to TRBJ2-7; D remains unclear. The ends were cut back, 4 bases at V and 5 bases at J, with 15 bases in the middle. This CDR3 spans 14 amino acids. Germline CDR1 and CDR2: LGHDT and YNNKEL (reference sequence). The CDR3 is CASSPNWVGNEQYF. The DNA for the CDR3 is TGTGCCAGCAGCCCCAACTGGGTGGGGAACGAGCAGTACTTC.